This note documents a single TCR beta chain sequence. There are 17 residues in the CDR3. CDR1 is LGHDT, CDR2 YNNKEL, per germline (reference sequence). Deletions cut 1 base from V and 7 bases from J, with 19 bases between. This sample was included in a study of blood T cell repertoires in COVID-19. The data were produced by immunoSEQ multiplex PCR, yet TCRdb's version contains in-frame clones alone and is incomplete. Of 130,000 to 150,000 clones listed, roughly 76% are singletons. V usage is TRBV3-1 (or the pseudogene TRBV3-2) and J usage is TRBJ1-4; a possible D gene is TRBD1 (6 bases). The TCR sequence derives from a human donor with acute or convalescent COVID-19. The donor label of this sample is uncertain. The sample taken for sequencing was peripheral blood. CDR3 amino acids: CASSQGFRGKEGEKLFF. The CDR3 bases are TGTGCCAGCAGCCAAGGGTTCAGGGGAAAAGAAGGTGAAAAACTGTTTTTT.